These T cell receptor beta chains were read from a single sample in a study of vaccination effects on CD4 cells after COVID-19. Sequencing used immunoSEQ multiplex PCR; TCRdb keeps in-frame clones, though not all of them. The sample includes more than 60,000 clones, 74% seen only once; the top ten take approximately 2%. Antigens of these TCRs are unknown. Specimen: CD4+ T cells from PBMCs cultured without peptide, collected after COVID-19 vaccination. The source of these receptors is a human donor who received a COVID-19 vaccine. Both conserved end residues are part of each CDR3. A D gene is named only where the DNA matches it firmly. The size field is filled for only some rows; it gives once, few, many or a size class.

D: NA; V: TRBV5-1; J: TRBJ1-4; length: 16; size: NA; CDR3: CASSPKQDGTNEKLFF; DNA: TGCGCCAGCAGCCCAAAACAGGACGGGACTAATGAAAAACTGTTTTTT
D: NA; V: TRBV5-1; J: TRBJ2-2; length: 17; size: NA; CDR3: CASSTEYRQQNTGELFF; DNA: TGCGCCAGCAGCACCGAATACAGACAACAGAACACCGGGGAGCTGTTTTTT
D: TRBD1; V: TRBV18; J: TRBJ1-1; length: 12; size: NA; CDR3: CASSSDRAIAFF; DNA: TGTGCCAGCTCATCGGACAGGGCGATAGCTTTCTTT
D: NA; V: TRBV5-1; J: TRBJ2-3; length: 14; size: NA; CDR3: CASSPGEPTDTQYF; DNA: TGCGCCAGCAGCCCCGGAGAGCCTACAGATACGCAGTATTTT
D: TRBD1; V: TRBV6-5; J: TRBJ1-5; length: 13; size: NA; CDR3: CASSGTANQPQHF; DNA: TGTGCCAGCAGCGGGACAGCAAATCAGCCCCAGCATTTT
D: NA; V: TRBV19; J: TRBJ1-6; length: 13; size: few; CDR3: CASSIEGRSPLHF; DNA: TGTGCCAGTAGTATAGAAGGGCGATCACCCCTCCACTTT
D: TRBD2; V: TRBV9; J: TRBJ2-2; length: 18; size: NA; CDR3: CASRHSGGLYWDTGELFF; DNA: TGTGCCAGCAGACATAGCGGGGGGCTGTACTGGGACACCGGGGAGCTGTTTTTT
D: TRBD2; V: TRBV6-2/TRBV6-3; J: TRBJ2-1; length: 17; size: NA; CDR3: CASSSSSGGAFYNEQFF; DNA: TGTGCCAGCAGTTCTAGTAGCGGGGGGGCCTTCTACAATGAGCAGTTCTTC
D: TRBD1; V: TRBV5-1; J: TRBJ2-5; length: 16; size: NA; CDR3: CASSLGTGGAQETQYF; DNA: TGCGCCAGCAGCTTGGGGACAGGGGGTGCCCAAGAGACCCAGTACTTC
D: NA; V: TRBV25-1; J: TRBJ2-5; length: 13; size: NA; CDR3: CASRPGYGETQYF; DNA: TGTGCCAGTCGTCCGGGCTACGGGGAGACCCAGTACTTC
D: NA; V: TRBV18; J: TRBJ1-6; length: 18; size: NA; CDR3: CASSPGRTGKTYNSPLHF; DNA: TGTGCCAGCTCACCGGGTCGAACAGGGAAGACCTATAATTCACCCCTCCACTTT
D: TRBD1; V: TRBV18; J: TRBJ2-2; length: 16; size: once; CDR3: CASSPRTGSDTGELFF; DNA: TGTGCCAGCTCACCGAGGACAGGTTCGGACACCGGGGAGCTGTTTTTT
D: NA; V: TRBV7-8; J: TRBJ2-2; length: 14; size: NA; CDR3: CASSQLQGAGELFF; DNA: TGTGCCAGCAGCCAATTACAGGGCGCCGGGGAGCTGTTTTTT
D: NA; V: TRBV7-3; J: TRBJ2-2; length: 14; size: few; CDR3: CASSRQTNTGELFF; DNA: TGTGCCAGCAGCCGACAGACGAACACCGGGGAGCTGTTTTTT
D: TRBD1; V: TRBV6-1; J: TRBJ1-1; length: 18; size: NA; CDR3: CASSEAATGGHGFTEAFF; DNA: TGTGCCAGCAGTGAAGCCGCGACAGGGGGCCATGGTTTTACTGAAGCTTTCTTT
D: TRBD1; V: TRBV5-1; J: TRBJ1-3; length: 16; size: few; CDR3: CASSLSDRGSGNTIYF; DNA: TGCGCCAGCAGCTTAAGCGACAGGGGCTCTGGAAACACCATATATTTT
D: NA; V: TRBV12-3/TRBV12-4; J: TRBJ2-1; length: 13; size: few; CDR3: CASSFTSFTEQFF; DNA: TGTGCCAGCAGTTTCACTAGTTTTACTGAGCAGTTCTTC
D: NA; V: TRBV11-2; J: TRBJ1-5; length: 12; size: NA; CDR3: CASSLDAGAQHF; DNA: TGTGCCAGCAGCTTAGATGCCGGGGCCCAGCATTTT
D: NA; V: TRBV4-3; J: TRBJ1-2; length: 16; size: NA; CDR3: CASSRKLDSFNYGYTF; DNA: TGCGCCAGCAGCCGAAAACTGGACAGTTTTAACTATGGCTACACCTTC
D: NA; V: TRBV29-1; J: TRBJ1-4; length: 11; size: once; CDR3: CSEQVGEKLFF; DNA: TGCAGCGAGCAGGTGGGGGAAAAACTGTTTTTT
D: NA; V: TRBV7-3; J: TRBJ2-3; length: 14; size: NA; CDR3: CASSPSRAPDTQYF; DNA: TGTGCCAGCAGCCCTAGCAGGGCCCCAGATACGCAGTATTTT
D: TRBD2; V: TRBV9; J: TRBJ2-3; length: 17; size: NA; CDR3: CASSVKRGATSTDTQYF; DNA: TGTGCCAGCAGCGTAAAGCGGGGGGCGACTAGCACAGATACGCAGTATTTT
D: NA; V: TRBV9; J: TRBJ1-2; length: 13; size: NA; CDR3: CASSVAGAYGYTF; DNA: TGTGCCAGCAGCGTAGCGGGAGCCTATGGCTACACCTTC
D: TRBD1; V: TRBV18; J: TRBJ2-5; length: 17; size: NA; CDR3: CASSPLRGQEAQETQYF; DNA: TGTGCCAGCTCACCCTTGAGGGGACAGGAAGCACAAGAGACCCAGTACTTC
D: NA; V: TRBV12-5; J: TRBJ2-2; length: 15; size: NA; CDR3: CASGLFQLRTGELFF; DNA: TGTGCTAGTGGTTTGTTCCAATTAAGGACCGGGGAGCTGTTTTTT